The rows below give T cell receptor beta chains drawn from one sample of a study of CD8+ T cells in alopecia areata. TCRdb's table, derived via immunoSEQ multiplex PCR, lists solely in-frame clones and lacks some. This table holds approximately 200,000 clones, 58% found once. The source material was CD4+ T cells sorted from blood, sampled at week 24, from a patient treated with tofacitinib. These receptors all stem from a human donor with alopecia areata. Both conserved end residues are part of each CDR3. A D gene is named only where the DNA matches it firmly. Rows give clone size only sometimes, using once, few, many, or a class for an expanded clone.

j_gene | abundance | d_gene | v_gene | CDR3aa | CDR3nt
TRBJ2-3 | - | TRBD2 | TRBV10-3 | CAISGLAGVGADTQYF | TGTGCCATCAGTGGACTAGCGGGGGTAGGCGCAGATACGCAGTATTTT
TRBJ2-5 | - | - | TRBV5-4 | CASGSETQYF | TGTGCCAGCGGCTCGGAGACCCAGTACTTC
TRBJ1-1 | - | - | TRBV28 | CASSLRNVGAFF | TGTGCCAGCAGTTTACGGAACGTGGGAGCTTTCTTT
TRBJ1-1 | - | - | TRBV7-9 | CASSLNRDTEAFF | TGTGCCAGCAGCTTGAACAGGGACACTGAAGCTTTCTTT
TRBJ1-6 | - | TRBD1 | TRBV11-2 | CASSWTGTGDSPLHF | TGTGCCAGCAGCTGGACCGGGACAGGGGATTCACCCCTCCACTTT
TRBJ2-2 | - | - | TRBV5-6 | CASSLALRNLNTGELFF | TGTGCCAGCAGCTTGGCTCTTCGCAATCTGAACACCGGGGAGCTGTTTTTT
TRBJ2-5 | few | TRBD1 | TRBV10-3 | CAISGGQGQETQYF | TGTGCCATCAGCGGCGGACAGGGCCAAGAGACCCAGTACTTC
TRBJ2-1 | - | - | TRBV5-6 | CASSWRDGYNEQFF | TGTGCCAGCAGCTGGAGGGACGGATACAATGAGCAGTTCTTC
TRBJ1-1 | - | - | TRBV5-1 | CASSLEGGTEAFF | TGCGCCAGCAGCTTGGAAGGCGGCACTGAAGCTTTCTTT
TRBJ1-2 | - | - | TRBV2 | CASSDRGVPYGYTF | TGTGCCAGCAGTGATAGAGGGGTCCCCTATGGCTACACCTTC
TRBJ1-2 | few | - | TRBV29-1 | CSVDAGVGGYTF | TGCAGCGTTGATGCGGGAGTGGGTGGCTACACCTTC
TRBJ2-3 | - | - | TRBV29-1 | CSVVTDTQYF | TGCAGCGTGGTAACAGATACGCAGTATTTT
TRBJ2-7 | - | TRBD1 | TRBV29-1 | CSVVGQGNEQYF | TGCAGCGTTGTGGGACAGGGTAACGAGCAGTACTTC
TRBJ2-2 | - | TRBD2 | TRBV5-1 | CASSSLAGNTGELFF | TGCGCCAGCAGCTCACTAGCGGGGAACACCGGGGAGCTGTTTTTT
TRBJ2-5 | few | TRBD1 | TRBV29-1 | CSVLQDRSQETQYF | TGCAGCGTTCTCCAGGACAGGAGCCAAGAGACCCAGTACTTC
TRBJ1-3 | - | - | TRBV9 | CASSVGWDNGNTIYF | TGTGCCAGCAGCGTAGGTTGGGACAATGGAAACACCATATATTTT
TRBJ1-2 | - | - | TRBV29-1 | CSVLGAGRGYTF | TGCAGCGTTCTCGGCGCGGGGCGCGGCTACACCTTC
TRBJ2-3 | - | - | TRBV20-1 | CSATPTDTQYF | TGCAGTGCTACCCCAACAGATACGCAGTATTTT
TRBJ2-7 | - | - | TRBV9 | CASSVGPDINYEQYF | TGTGCCAGCAGCGTTGGTCCGGACATCAACTACGAGCAGTACTTC
TRBJ2-4 | - | - | TRBV5-1 | CASSSAAGFGAKNIQYF | TGCGCCAGCAGCTCCGCTGCGGGCTTTGGGGCCAAAAACATTCAGTACTTC
TRBJ2-3 | - | TRBD2 | TRBV4-3 | CASSQRALAGVGTDTQYF | TGCGCCAGCAGCCAACGCGCCCTAGCGGGGGTCGGCACAGATACGCAGTATTTT
TRBJ1-1 | - | - | TRBV27 | CASRTGGHPNTEAFF | TGTGCCAGCAGGACCGGGGGACATCCGAACACTGAAGCTTTCTTT
TRBJ2-5 | - | TRBD2 | TRBV7-2 | CASSPGGLAGPGETQYF | TGTGCCAGCAGCCCCGGGGGACTAGCGGGACCGGGGGAGACCCAGTACTTC
TRBJ2-3 | few | TRBD2 | TRBV28 | CASTGDSGSLRDTQYF | TGTGCCAGCACCGGTGATAGCGGGAGTCTTCGGGATACGCAGTATTTT
TRBJ2-7 | - | - | TRBV7-9 | CASSPAGLSYEQYF | TGTGCCAGCAGCCCGGCAGGATTATCCTACGAGCAGTACTTC
TRBJ1-1 | - | - | TRBV6-5 | CATGAGLWETEAFF | TGTGCCACGGGAGCGGGTCTCTGGGAAACTGAAGCTTTCTTT
TRBJ1-1 | - | - | TRBV29-1 | CSVERPNTEAFF | TGCAGCGTTGAACGGCCGAACACTGAAGCTTTCTTT
TRBJ2-2 | - | TRBD2 | TRBV7-8 | CASITGTSKAGELFF | TGTGCCAGTATTACCGGGACTAGCAAGGCCGGGGAACTGTTTTTT
TRBJ1-2 | - | - | TRBV7-9 | CASSRGTDLGYTF | TGTGCCAGCAGCCGTGGGACGGATCTTGGCTACACCTTC
TRBJ1-6 | - | - | TRBV7-9 | CASSKKTGHGSRLHF | TGTGCCAGCAGCAAAAAGACGGGACACGGCAGTCGCCTCCACTTT
TRBJ1-1 | - | TRBD1 | TRBV19 | CASILEGAVEAFF | TGTGCCAGTATCCTGGAGGGGGCAGTCGAAGCTTTCTTT
TRBJ2-6 | - | - | TRBV4-3 | CASSQGIGSGANVLTF | TGCGCCAGCAGCCAAGGAATAGGGTCTGGGGCCAACGTCCTGACTTTC
TRBJ2-6 | - | TRBD2 | TRBV5-1 | CASSFGTSAGANVLTF | TGCGCCAGCAGCTTTGGGACTAGCGCTGGGGCCAACGTCCTGACTTTC
TRBJ1-2 | few | - | TRBV6-6 | CASSRQNNYGYTF | TGTGCCAGCAGCCGACAGAATAACTATGGCTACACCTTC
TRBJ2-7 | - | - | TRBV4-1 | CASSPNAGGGGSYEQYF | TGCGCCAGCAGCCCAAACGCCGGGGGAGGGGGCTCCTACGAGCAGTACTTC
TRBJ2-3 | - | - | TRBV30 | CAWSRTTDTQYF | TGTGCCTGGAGCCGAACCACAGATACGCAGTATTTT
TRBJ2-1 | - | - | TRBV5-6 | CASTRRGSYNEQFF | TGTGCCAGCACCCGTCGTGGCTCCTACAATGAGCAGTTCTTC
TRBJ2-4 | - | - | TRBV10-3 | CAITYGTKNIQYF | TGTGCCATCACATACGGGACCAAAAACATTCAGTACTTC
TRBJ1-3 | - | - | TRBV11-2 | CASSALIGGIGNTIYF | TGTGCCAGCAGCGCTCTAATCGGCGGGATCGGAAACACCATATATTTT
TRBJ1-2 | - | TRBD1 | TRBV10-3 | CAISEARGRDYGYTF | TGTGCCATCAGTGAGGCCAGGGGGCGGGACTATGGCTACACCTTC
TRBJ1-2 | - | - | TRBV29-1 | CSVEERQKYYGYTF | TGCAGCGTTGAAGAGCGGCAGAAGTACTATGGCTACACCTTC
TRBJ2-5 | - | TRBD1 | TRBV15 | CATSRGQGGRETQYF | TGTGCCACCAGCAGAGGACAGGGGGGCAGGGAGACCCAGTACTTC
TRBJ2-3 | - | TRBD2 | TRBV7-2 | CASSLLGTSARTDTQYF | TGTGCCAGCAGCCTCCTCGGAACTAGCGCCCGCACAGATACGCAGTATTTT
TRBJ2-7 | - | - | TRBV18 | CASSPGREYEQYF | TGTGCCAGCTCACCGGGACGGGAGTACGAGCAGTACTTC
TRBJ1-2 | - | - | TRBV30 | CAWSDRVGDGYTF | TGTGCCTGGAGTGACAGGGTAGGGGATGGCTACACCTTC
TRBJ1-1 | - | - | TRBV19 | CASRSDQGYTEAFF | TGTGCCAGTAGGAGTGATCAGGGGTACACTGAAGCTTTCTTT
TRBJ1-2 | - | TRBD1 | TRBV6-1 | CASRLGQGYGYTF | TGTGCCAGCAGGTTGGGACAGGGGTATGGCTACACCTTC
TRBJ2-5 | - | - | TRBV25-1 | CASSEPGRQETQYF | TGTGCCAGCAGTGAGCCCGGACGGCAAGAGACCCAGTACTTC
TRBJ1-1 | - | - | TRBV7-9 | CASSSGWGATEAFF | TGTGCCAGCAGCTCGGGCTGGGGGGCCACTGAAGCTTTCTTT
TRBJ1-5 | - | - | TRBV7-9 | CASSGAGVNQPQHF | TGTGCCAGCAGCGGGGCGGGGGTCAATCAGCCCCAGCATTTT
TRBJ1-5 | - | - | TRBV29-1 | CSVGYGNQPQHF | TGCAGCGTTGGATACGGCAATCAGCCCCAGCATTTT
TRBJ2-5 | - | - | TRBV20-1 | CSARGEETQYF | TGCAGTGCCCGAGGGGAGGAGACCCAGTACTTC
TRBJ2-5 | - | TRBD1 | TRBV29-1 | CSVARTGGMETQYF | TGCAGCGTTGCCCGGACAGGGGGAATGGAGACCCAGTACTTC
TRBJ1-2 | - | - | TRBV23-1 | CASSPGGQRHGYTF | TGCGCCAGCAGTCCTGGCGGACAGCGTCATGGCTACACCTTC